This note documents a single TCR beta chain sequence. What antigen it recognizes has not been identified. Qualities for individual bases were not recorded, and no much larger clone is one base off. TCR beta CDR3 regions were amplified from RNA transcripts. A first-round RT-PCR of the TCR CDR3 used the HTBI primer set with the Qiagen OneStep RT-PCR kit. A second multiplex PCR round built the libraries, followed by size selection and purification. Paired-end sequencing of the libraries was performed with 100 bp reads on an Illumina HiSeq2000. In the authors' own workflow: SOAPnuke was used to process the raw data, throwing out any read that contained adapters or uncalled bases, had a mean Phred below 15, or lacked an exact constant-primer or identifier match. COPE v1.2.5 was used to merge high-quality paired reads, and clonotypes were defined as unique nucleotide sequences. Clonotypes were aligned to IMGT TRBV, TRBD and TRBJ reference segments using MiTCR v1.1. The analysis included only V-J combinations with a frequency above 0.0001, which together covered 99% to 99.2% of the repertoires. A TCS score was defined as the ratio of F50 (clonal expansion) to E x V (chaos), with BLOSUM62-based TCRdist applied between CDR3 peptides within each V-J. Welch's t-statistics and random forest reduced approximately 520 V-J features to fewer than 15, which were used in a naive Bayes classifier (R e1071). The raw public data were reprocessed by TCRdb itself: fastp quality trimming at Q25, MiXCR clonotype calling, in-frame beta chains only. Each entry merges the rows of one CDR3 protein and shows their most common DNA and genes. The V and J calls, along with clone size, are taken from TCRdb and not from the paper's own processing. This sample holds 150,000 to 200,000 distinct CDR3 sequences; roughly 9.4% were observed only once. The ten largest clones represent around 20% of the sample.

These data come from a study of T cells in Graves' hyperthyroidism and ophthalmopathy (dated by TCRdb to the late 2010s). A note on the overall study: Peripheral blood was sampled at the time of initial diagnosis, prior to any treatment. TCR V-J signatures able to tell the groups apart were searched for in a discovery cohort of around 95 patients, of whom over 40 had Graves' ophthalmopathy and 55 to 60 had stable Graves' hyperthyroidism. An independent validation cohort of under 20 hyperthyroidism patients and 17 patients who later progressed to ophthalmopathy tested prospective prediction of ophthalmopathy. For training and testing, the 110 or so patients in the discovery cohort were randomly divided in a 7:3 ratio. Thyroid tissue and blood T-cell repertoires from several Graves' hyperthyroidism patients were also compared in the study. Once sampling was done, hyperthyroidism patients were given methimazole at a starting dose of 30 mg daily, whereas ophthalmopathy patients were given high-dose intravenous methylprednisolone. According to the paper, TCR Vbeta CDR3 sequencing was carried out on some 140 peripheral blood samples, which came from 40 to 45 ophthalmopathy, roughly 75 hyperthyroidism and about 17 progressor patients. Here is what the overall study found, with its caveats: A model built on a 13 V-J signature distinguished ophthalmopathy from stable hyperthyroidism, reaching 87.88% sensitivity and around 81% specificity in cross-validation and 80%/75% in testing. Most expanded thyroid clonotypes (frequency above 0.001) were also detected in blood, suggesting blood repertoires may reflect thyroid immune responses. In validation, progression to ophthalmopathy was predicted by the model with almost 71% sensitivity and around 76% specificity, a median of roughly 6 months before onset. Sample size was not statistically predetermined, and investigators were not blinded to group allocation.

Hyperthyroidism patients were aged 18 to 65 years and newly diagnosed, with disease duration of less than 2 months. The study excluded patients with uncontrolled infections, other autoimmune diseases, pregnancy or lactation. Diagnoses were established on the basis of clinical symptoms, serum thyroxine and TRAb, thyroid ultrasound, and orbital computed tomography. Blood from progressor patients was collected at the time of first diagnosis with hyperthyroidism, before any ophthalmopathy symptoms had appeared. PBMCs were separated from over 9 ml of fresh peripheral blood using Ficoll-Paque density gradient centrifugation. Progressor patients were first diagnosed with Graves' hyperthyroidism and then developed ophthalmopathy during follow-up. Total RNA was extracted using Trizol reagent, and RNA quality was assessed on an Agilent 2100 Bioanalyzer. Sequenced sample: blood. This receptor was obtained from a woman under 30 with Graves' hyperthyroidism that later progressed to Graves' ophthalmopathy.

CDR3 loop: CASSTSGEIPTQYF. Here is the DNA: TGTGCCAGCAGTACCTCAGGGGAAATCCCAACGCAGTATTTT. The rearrangement combines TRBV9 with TRBJ2-3; TRBD1 is perhaps the D gene, given 6 matching bases. V gives up 5 bases and J gives up 9 bases, and the segment between their germline ends measures 19 bases. Reading from cysteine to phenylalanine, the CDR3 counts 14 amino acids. The only DNA kept is the CDR3, 42 bases in frame from the first base. CDR1 and CDR2 were assigned from the germline V gene as SGDLS and YYNGEE.